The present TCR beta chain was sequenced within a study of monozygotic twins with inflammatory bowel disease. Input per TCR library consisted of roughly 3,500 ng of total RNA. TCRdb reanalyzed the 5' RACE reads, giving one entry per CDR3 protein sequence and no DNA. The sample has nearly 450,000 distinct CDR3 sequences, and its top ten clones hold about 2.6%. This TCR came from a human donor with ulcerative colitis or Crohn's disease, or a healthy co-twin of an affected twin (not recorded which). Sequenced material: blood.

This CDR3 is CASSQGVGGDTEAFF. J is TRBJ1-1 and V is TRBV4-1; TCRdb reports TRBD1, a call that lacks DNA to check it against. Germline V gene lookup returns CDR1 MGHRA and CDR2 YSYEKL. CDR3 length equals 15 residues.